What follows are 17 T cell receptor beta chains derived from one specimen sequenced in a study of cytomegalovirus exposure and HLA in healthy donors. PCR used 60 Vbeta primers and 13 Jbeta primers. Using immunoSEQ multiplex PCR, the repertoire was profiled, and TCRdb retains in-frame clones only, with some absent. Here the sample spans some 250,000 clones, roughly 82% being singletons. Source material: PBMCs. These receptors all come from a woman aged 35 to 49 in good health and CMV-seropositive.

V is TRBV19 and J is TRBJ1-5; 9 positions agree with TRBD1. The CDR3 contains 15 residues. With V trimmed by 4 bases and J by 2 bases, 3 bases remained unmatched. Germline CDR1 reads LNHDA; CDR2 reads SQIVND (reference sequence). The CDR3 reads CASSKDRGGNQPQHF. The CDR3 coding sequence is TGTGCCAGTAGTAAAGACAGGGGGGGCAATCAGCCCCAGCATTTT.

The chain recombines TRBV5-1 with TRBJ2-2; TRBD1 matches 8 bases. The J segment lost 6 bases and the V segment lost 1 base, leaving 5 bases of the junction unmatched. The CDR3 sequence is 15 residues long. Germline lookup yields CDR1 SGHRS and CDR2 YFSETQ. CDR3 protein: CASSLSTGGAGELFF. The CDR3 nucleotides read TGCGCCAGCAGCTTGAGTACAGGGGGAGCCGGGGAGCTGTTTTTT.

The chain links TRBV9 to TRBJ1-2; possible D gene TRBD1, 6 bases. Germline CDR1 reads SGDLS; CDR2 reads YYNGEE. The ends were cut back, 0 bases at V and 4 bases at J, with 19 bases in the middle. This CDR3 has 17 residues. Here the CDR3 DNA reads TGTGCCAGCAGCGTAGATTCCCTTACAGGGAAGAGCTATGGCTACACCTTC. Protein sequence: CASSVDSLTGKSYGYTF.

The CDR3 here is CASSLRLAGSYEQYF. The CDR3 nucleotides read TGTGCCAGCAGCCTTCGACTAGCGGGGTCCTACGAGCAGTACTTC. V and J are TRBV5-8 and TRBJ2-7; 11 bases fit TRBD2. After removal of 4 bases from V and 1 base from J, the junction contained 4 bases not matched to a gene. The CDR3 extends over 15 amino acids. Germline CDR1 is SGHTS and CDR2 is YDEGEE.

The gene calls are TRBV4-3 and TRBJ1-1, with 8 bases fitting TRBD1. V lost 3 bases to trimming and J lost 7 bases; unmatched junction nucleotides: 13. The germline V gene has CDR1 LGHNA and CDR2 YSLEER. The CDR3 contains 16 residues. CDR3 sequence: CASSQMTTGVEGEAFF. The CDR3 nucleotides read TGCGCCAGCAGCCAGATGACGACAGGGGTGGAGGGTGAAGCTTTCTTT.

The rearrangement uses TRBV7-2 and TRBJ2-3, with TRBD2 identical over 8 bases. The J segment lost 1 base and the V segment lost 6 bases, leaving 9 bases of the junction unmatched. The CDR3 is 16 residues long. Germline CDR1 and CDR2: SGHTA and FQGNSA. The CDR3 protein is CASSDTRGAGTDTQYF. The CDR3 DNA is TGTGCCAGCAGTGATACGCGGGGGGCCGGCACAGATACGCAGTATTTT.

The rearrangement uses TRBV7-8 and TRBJ2-3; 8 nucleotides agree with TRBD2. CDR3 length equals 15 residues. Trimming at V came to 7 bases and at J to 5 bases, leaving 11 bases not matched to a gene. The germline CDR1 and CDR2 sequences are SGHVS and FQNEAQ. CDR3: CASTQGAGRGDTQYF. As DNA, the CDR3 is TGTGCCAGCACCCAAGGGGCCGGGAGGGGAGATACGCAGTATTTT.

V gene TRBV19 combines with J gene TRBJ1-2, with D possibly TRBD1 on 6 matching bases. CDR3 size: 11 residues. The V and J ends lost 10 bases and 4 bases respectively, with 10 bases between them. Germline assignment: CDR1 LNHDA and CDR2 SQIVND (reference sequence). The chain's CDR3 is CATSTGYGYTF. In DNA, the CDR3 is TGTGCCACTTCGACAGGCTATGGCTACACCTTC.

The V gene is TRBV11-3, the J gene TRBJ2-2; D call uncertain. This CDR3 contains 11 residues. With 5 bases removed from V and 4 bases from J, the gap between germline ends came to 2 bases. Per germline, CDR1 SGHNT and CDR2 YENEEA. CDR3: CASSRTGELFF. For the CDR3, the DNA is TGTGCCAGCAGCCGCACCGGGGAGCTGTTTTTT. The whole variable domain, remainder taken from reference TRBV11-3 and TRBJ2-2, is EAGVVQSPRYKIIEKKQPVAFWCNPISGHNTLYWYLQNLGQGPELLIRYENEEAVDDSQLPKDRFSAERLKGVDSTLKIQPAELGDSAVYLCASSRTGELFFGEGSRLTVL.

The V and J genes are TRBV7-2 and TRBJ1-1; D is possibly TRBD1 (5 bases). The CDR3 spans 16 residues. Germline V lookup: CDR1 SGHTA, CDR2 FQGNSA. With 5 bases removed from V and 4 bases from J, the gap between germline ends came to 20 bases. Written as DNA, the CDR3 is TGTGCCAGCAGCCCCCGGTTGGGGCGGGATGTCACTGAAGCTTTCTTT. The encoded protein is CASSPRLGRDVTEAFF.

Regarding this clone: In the same sample, other DNA sequences code for this CDR3. J is TRBJ1-6 and V is TRBV7-3; unclear D gene. This CDR3 is 12 amino acids long. The V gene lost 3 bases and the J gene lost 13 bases, with 10 bases spanning the gap. CDR1 and CDR2 (germline): SGHTA, FQGTGA. In DNA form, the CDR3 reads TGTGCCAGCAGCTTCAACTCTTCCCCCCTCCACTTT. It is translated as CASSFNSSPLHF.

On this clone itself: Other nucleotide sequences from this sample produce the same CDR3. The chain has TRBV7-3 and TRBJ1-1; D gene unclear. CDR3 length: 13 residues. The germline V gene has CDR1 SGHTA and CDR2 FQGTGA. Trimming took 1 base from V and 1 from J, leaving 4 bases between them. The CDR3 coding sequence is TGTGCCAGCAGCTTAAACAGGAACACTGAAGCTTTCTTT. Its protein product is CASSLNRNTEAFF.

The chain uses TRBV7-6 and TRBJ2-1; 12 bases are a match to TRBD2. The CDR3 consists of 15 residues. Germline CDR1 and CDR2: SGHVS and FNYEAQ. Germline trimming cut 5 bases from V and 4 bases from J; bases unmatched to any gene: 3. CDR3 nucleotide sequence: TGTGCCAGCAGCGAAGGACTAGCGGGGTACAATGAGCAGTTCTTC. Amino acids: CASSEGLAGYNEQFF.

The V and J genes are TRBV9 and TRBJ1-1, with D perhaps matching TRBD1 (6 bases). V was trimmed by 0 bases and J by 0 bases, leaving 9 bases between them. The CDR3 totals 15 residues. The V gene's germline CDR1 is SGDLS and CDR2 YYNGEE. Here the CDR3 reads CASSVAGQMNTEAFF. The CDR3 region has the DNA TGTGCCAGCAGCGTAGCTGGACAGATGAACACTGAAGCTTTCTTT.

The DNA of the CDR3 is TGTGCCAGCAGCCCCCTAATTGGGGCGATCGCGAACACTGAAGCTTTCTTT. The encoded protein is CASSPLIGAIANTEAFF. The V call is TRBV7-6, the J call TRBJ1-1; TRBD1 is a possible D gene (5 bases). The CDR3 loop spans 17 amino acids. Germline CDR1 is SGHVS and CDR2 is FNYEAQ. V was trimmed by 5 bases and J by 1 base, leaving 20 bases between them.

The V and J genes are TRBV6-5 and TRBJ2-7, with 7 nucleotides matching TRBD1. Germline CDR1 is MNHEY and CDR2 is SVGAGI. V shed 0 bases and J 0 bases; nucleotides not matched to a gene: 5. This CDR3 has 16 residues. CDR3 amino acids: CASSYSGTVSSYEQYF. DNA of the CDR3: TGTGCCAGCAGTTACTCCGGGACAGTCAGCTCCTACGAGCAGTACTTC.

The gene calls are TRBV18 and TRBJ1-4, with 7 bases fitting TRBD1. This CDR3 is 14 amino acids long. Germline V gene data show CDR1 as KGHSH and CDR2 as LQKENI. After removal of 5 bases from V and 3 bases from J, the junction contained 3 bases not matched to a gene. As DNA, the CDR3 is TGTGCCAGCTCAACGGGACAGTCTAATGAAAAACTGTTTTTT. It yields the protein CASSTGQSNEKLFF.